These 26 T cell receptor beta chains originate from one sample sequenced in a study of blood T cell repertoires in COVID-19. Produced via immunoSEQ multiplex PCR; TCRdb's table is partial and in-frame only. This table holds tens of thousands of clones, approximately 86% found once. The sequenced sample consisted of peripheral blood. These receptors were obtained from a woman aged 50 to 60 with acute or convalescent COVID-19.

The rearrangement links TRBV7-2 to TRBJ2-5; TRBD2 matches 7 bases. The CDR3 contains 16 residues. Germline V CDR1 and CDR2: SGHTA, FQGNSA. After removal of 0 bases from V and 2 bases from J, the junction contained 6 bases not matched to a gene. CDR3 sequence (DNA): TGTGCCAGCAGCTTAGCAGCTAGCGGTGGTCAAGAGACCCAGTACTTC. It translates to CASSLAASGGQETQYF.

This clone was seen more than once but under ten times. V usage is TRBV27 and J usage is TRBJ1-1; TRBD1 aligns across 7 bases. The CDR3 spans 13 residues. CDR1 and CDR2 (germline): MNHEY, SMNVEV (reference sequence). V gave up 6 bases and J gave up 3 bases; unmatched junction bases: 4. The CDR3 reads CASSWTGDTEAFF. As DNA, the CDR3 is TGTGCCAGCAGCTGGACAGGAGACACTGAAGCTTTCTTT.

J is TRBJ2-1 and V is TRBV19; 10 bases line up with TRBD2. The CDR3 is made up of 14 amino acids. The germline CDR1 and CDR2 sequences are LNHDA and SQIVND (reference sequence). V gave up 6 bases and J gave up 5 bases; unmatched junction bases: 4. CDR3 in DNA: TGTGCCAGTAGGCGTCTAGCGGGGGACAATGAGCAGTTCTTC. Residues: CASRRLAGDNEQFF.

CDR3 amino acids: CAGDRGAPEAFF. Here the CDR3 DNA reads TGTGCCGGGGACAGGGGTGCGCCTGAAGCTTTCTTT. This sequence joins TRBV30 and TRBJ1-1; 10 bases line up with TRBD1. After removal of 8 bases from V and 6 bases from J, the junction contained 6 bases not matched to a gene. CDR1 is GTSNPN and CDR2 is SVGIG in the germline V gene (reference sequence). The CDR3 runs to 12 residues.

This rearrangement joins TRBV5-5 to TRBJ1-3; D unclear. The CDR3 runs to 15 residues. The V end was cut by 0 bases, the J end by 0 bases, with 7 bases between. Germline-derived CDR1 and CDR2 are SGHKS and YYEKEE (reference sequence). DNA of the CDR3: TGTGCCAGCAGCTTGGGGCGGATCTCTGGAAACACCATATATTTT. It yields the protein CASSLGRISGNTIYF.

The CDR3 coding sequence is TGTGCCAGCAGCCAGGGGGCCGGTAATTCACCCCTCCACTTT. Its translation: CASSQGAGNSPLHF. The J gene is TRBJ1-6, the V gene TRBV3-1 (or the pseudogene TRBV3-2), with a possible D match to TRBD1 (6 bases). The length of the CDR3 is 14 residues. V lost 3 bases, J lost 6 bases, and 9 bases lay in between. Looked up from germline, CDR1 is LGHDT and CDR2 is YNNKEL (reference sequence).

This chain links TRBV2 with TRBJ1-2; 8 nucleotides align to TRBD1. This CDR3 has 19 residues. Looked up from germline, CDR1 is SNHLY and CDR2 is FYNNEI. V gave up 2 bases and J gave up 4 bases; unmatched junction bases: 18. CDR3 residues: CASSEYPLEQGALFYGYTF. In DNA, the CDR3 is TGTGCCAGCAGTGAATACCCTCTTGAGCAGGGGGCTTTATTCTATGGCTACACCTTC.

CDR3 loop: CASSLPTNYGYTF. The CDR3 DNA sequence: TGTGCCAGCAGCTTGCCGACAAACTATGGCTACACCTTC. The V call is TRBV5-6, the J call TRBJ1-2; D gene ambiguous. The V end was cut by 1 base, the J end by 2 bases, with 6 bases between. The CDR3 loop spans 13 amino acids. Looked up from germline, CDR1 is SGHDT and CDR2 is YYEEEE.

This clone has a single count. The J gene is TRBJ2-1, the V gene TRBV5-4, with D maybe TRBD2 (5 bases). The length of the CDR3 is 11 residues. Germline CDR1 is SGHNT and CDR2 is YYREEE (reference sequence). Trimming removed 4 bases from V and 9 bases from J, with 8 bases in between. The CDR3 region is CASSHGSEQFF. The CDR3 nucleotides are TGTGCCAGCAGCCATGGGAGTGAGCAGTTCTTC. Supplemented by reference TRBV5-4 and TRBJ2-1, the full variable domain reads ETGVTQSPTHLIKTRGQQVTLRCSSQSGHNTVSWYQQALGQGPQFIFQYYREEENGRGNFPPRFSGLQFPNYSSELNVNALELDDSALYLCASSHGSEQFFGPGTRLTVL.

The rearrangement joins TRBV9 to TRBJ2-7; no definite D call. From germline, CDR1 is SGDLS and CDR2 YYNGEE. The CDR3 covers 12 residues. V was clipped by 2 bases and J by 13 bases, with 16 bases between them. The CDR3 protein is CASSVGETANYF. The CDR3 region has the DNA TGTGCCAGCAGCGTCGGTGAAACCGCTAATTACTTC.

The CDR3: CASSQDGGAGGYTF. The CDR3 DNA reads as TGTGCCAGCAGCCAAGATGGAGGGGCAGGGGGCTACACCTTC. The chain employs TRBV4-2 and TRBJ1-2, with a possible D match to TRBD1 (5 bases). This CDR3 has 14 residues. Germline V gene data show CDR1 as LGHNA and CDR2 as YNFKEQ. V was clipped by 0 bases and J by 8 bases, with 13 bases between them.

This chain connects TRBV5-4 to TRBJ1-1; D uncertain. Trimming cost V 1 base and J 4 bases, with 14 bases left between them. CDR1 is SGHNT and CDR2 is YYREEE in the germline V gene (reference sequence). This CDR3 is built from 15 residues. The CDR3 region has the DNA TGTGCCAGCAGCTTGCGAGGCACCTCGGGCACTGAAGCTTTCTTT. Encoded protein: CASSLRGTSGTEAFF.

The rearrangement links TRBV5-6 to TRBJ1-1, with D unresolved. Germline V gene sequence: CDR1 SGHDT, CDR2 YYEEEE. The germline V and J ends were trimmed by 5 bases and 0 bases, with 8 bases remaining between them. The CDR3 has 13 amino acids. The CDR3: CASRDIMNTEAFF. The CDR3 bases are TGTGCCAGCAGAGACATCATGAACACTGAAGCTTTCTTT.

This clone was detected only once. The V gene is TRBV5-1, the J gene TRBJ2-1; 11 bases align to TRBD2. Germline lookup yields CDR1 SGHRS and CDR2 YFSETQ. The CDR3 sequence is 15 residues long. J was trimmed by 4 bases and V by 1 base; bases with no gene match: 1. In DNA, the CDR3 is TGCGCCAGCAGCTTGAGACTAGCGGGATACAATGAGCAGTTCTTC. It translates to CASSLRLAGYNEQFF.

The chain links TRBV7-2 to TRBJ1-4; 7 nucleotides agree with TRBD1. This CDR3 region has 14 residues. Trimming removed 6 bases from V and 5 bases from J; junction bases left unmatched: 6. Germline V lookup: CDR1 SGHTA, CDR2 FQGNSA. This CDR3 is CASSRGQRNEKLFF. The CDR3 bases are TGTGCCAGCAGTAGGGGACAGCGCAATGAAAAACTGTTTTTT.

V and J are TRBV6-5 and TRBJ1-2; TRBD1 matches at 7 bases. V gave up 4 bases and J gave up 7 bases; unmatched junction bases: 9. This CDR3 comprises 14 residues. Germline loops: CDR1 MNHEY, CDR2 SVGAGI. This CDR3 reads CASSFAGQDGGYTF. For the CDR3, the DNA is TGTGCCAGCAGTTTCGCTGGACAGGATGGTGGCTACACCTTC.

CDR3 residues: CASSREGTDTDTQYF. Here the CDR3 DNA reads TGTGCCAGCAGCCGTGAGGGGACAGACACAGATACGCAGTATTTT. The chain is built from TRBV7-9 and TRBJ2-3, with 7 positions matching TRBD1. V was pared by 5 bases and J by 2 bases, with 7 bases of the junction left unmatched. The CDR3 has 15 residues. From germline, CDR1 is SEHNR and CDR2 FQNEAQ (reference sequence).

The J gene is TRBJ2-7, the V gene TRBV5-5, with D perhaps TRBD1 (5 bases). This CDR3 is 13 amino acids long. Between the trimmed V and J ends, which lost 1 base and 0 bases, there was a span of 5 bases. The germline CDR1 and CDR2 sequences are SGHKS and YYEKEE (reference sequence). The CDR3 here is CASSLQGSYEQYF. The DNA of the CDR3 is TGTGCCAGCAGCTTGCAGGGCTCCTACGAGCAGTACTTC.

A few counts support this clone. The CDR3 DNA follows: TGTGCCAGCAGCCCCGGGACAGCAAATTTCATGAACACTGAAGCTTTCTTT. Translated, it gives CASSPGTANFMNTEAFF. V is TRBV5-6 and J is TRBJ1-1; 7 nucleotides match TRBD1. Looked up from germline, CDR1 is SGHDT and CDR2 is YYEEEE. The CDR3 has 17 residues. The trim removed 4 bases at V and 0 bases at J, leaving 12 bases unmatched. Combining the CDR3 with reference TRBV5-6 and TRBJ1-1 gives the whole variable domain DAGVTQSPTHLIKTRGQQVTLRCSPKSGHDTVSWYQQALGQGPQFIFQYYEEEERQRGNFPDRFSGHQFPNYSSELNVNALLLGDSALYLCASSPGTANFMNTEAFFGQGTRLTVV.

This rearrangement joins TRBV19 to TRBJ2-5; 9 bases agree with TRBD2. The germline V gene encodes CDR1 LNHDA and CDR2 SQIVND (reference sequence). With V trimmed by 5 bases and J by 5 bases, 12 bases remained unmatched. CDR3 size: 16 residues. CDR3 bases: TGTGCCAGTAGTGGAGGGACTAGCTGGTTTGAGGAGACCCAGTACTTC. Protein: CASSGGTSWFEETQYF.

This chain joins TRBV10-2 and TRBJ2-5; 9 nucleotides line up with TRBD2. The CDR3 runs to 17 residues. Germline CDR1 reads WSHSY; CDR2 reads SAAADI. V was clipped by 2 bases and J by 5 bases; unmatched bases: 12. The DNA for the CDR3 is TGCGCCAGCAGTGAGCGGCTAGCGGGGAGCTCTAGGGAGACCCAGTACTTC. This translates into CASSERLAGSSRETQYF.

This chain links TRBV4-2 with TRBJ1-6, with D uncertain. CDR1 is LGHNA and CDR2 is YNFKEQ in the germline V gene. Trimming took off 0 bases at V and 6 bases at J, with 9 bases between the two ends. This CDR3 contains 15 residues. The CDR3 here is CASSQEGRINSPLHF. In nucleotides, the CDR3 is TGTGCCAGCAGCCAAGAAGGCAGGATTAATTCACCCCTCCACTTT.

This chain connects TRBV6-5 to TRBJ1-2; 7 nucleotides agree with TRBD1. The germline V gene encodes CDR1 MNHEY and CDR2 SVGAGI. Trimming removed 2 bases from V and 7 bases from J; junction bases left unmatched: 7. The CDR3 runs to 14 residues. The CDR3 region is CASSYGRQGVGYTF. In nucleotides, the CDR3 is TGTGCCAGCAGTTACGGCCGACAGGGTGTTGGCTACACCTTC.

This chain links TRBV28 with TRBJ1-2; D is uncertain. Germline CDR1 MDHEN, CDR2 SYDVKM. This CDR3 contains 12 residues. The germline V and J ends were trimmed by 5 bases and 2 bases, with 6 bases remaining between them. The CDR3 region has the DNA TGTGCCAGCAGTCAATCAAACTATGGCTACACCTTC. Amino acids: CASSQSNYGYTF.

This clone was recorded once. V usage is TRBV5-6 and J usage is TRBJ1-3, with D uncertain. CDR1 SGHDT and CDR2 YYEEEE come from the germline V gene. Trimming left V 2 bases short and J 4 bases short, with 4 bases between. The CDR3 is made up of 12 amino acids. DNA for the CDR3: TGTGCCAGCAGCTTTGGCGGAAACACCATATATTTT. As protein: CASSFGGNTIYF. Variable domain in full (rest from reference TRBV5-6 and TRBJ1-3): DAGVTQSPTHLIKTRGQQVTLRCSPKSGHDTVSWYQQALGQGPQFIFQYYEEEERQRGNFPDRFSGHQFPNYSSELNVNALLLGDSALYLCASSFGGNTIYFGEGSWLTVV.

The genes are TRBV24-1 and TRBJ2-7, with TRBD2 matching 8 bases. The germline V gene encodes CDR1 KGHDR and CDR2 SFDVKD. Losses at the gene ends were 1 base for V and 4 bases for J; bases not matched to a gene: 5. The CDR3 length is 15 residues. The CDR3 bases are TGTGCCACCAGTGATTTCGCTAGCGGGCGTTACGAGCAGTACTTC. Residues: CATSDFASGRYEQYF.